The sequence of this TCR beta chain was determined in a study of T cells in tuberculosis. Study information: In South Africa, adults with active tuberculosis were compared with IGRA-negative and latently infected IGRA-positive adolescents. PBMC were archived before or within 7 days of starting treatment.

This CDR3 region has 15 residues. Per the germline V gene, CDR1 is SGHTA and CDR2 is FQGNSA. The V and J ends lost 0 bases and 2 bases, in that order; junction bases with no gene match: 2. TCRdb's copy holds only in-frame clones and misses some; the assay was immunoSEQ multiplex PCR. This sample has some 49,000 clones, with 90% to 95% found just once. Stated time point: new active TB diagnosis, blood taken before or within 7 days of starting treatment. Each patient had positive sputum smear microscopy and/or positive culture. On average roughly 90,000 T cells per donor were immunosequenced. This TCR derives from an adult with tuberculosis. The chain recombines TRBV7-2 with TRBJ1-2; 8 bases match TRBD1. Specimen: PBMCs, collected at tuberculosis diagnosis. The CDR3 bases are TGTGCCAGCAGCTTAGCGCGGGACAGGAACTATGGCTACACCTTC. It is translated as CASSLARDRNYGYTF.